This is a list of T cell receptor beta chains from one sample in a study of beta chain features in type 1 diabetes. Generated by immunoSEQ multiplex PCR, the TCRdb table keeps only in-frame clones and is missing some. The data show around 600,000 clones, under 15% seen once. What was sequenced was naive CD4+ T cells from blood. These receptors came from a man aged 25-45 years with type 1 diabetes. Each CDR3 is given with its conserved first and last residue. The order of the fields is D gene, clone size, J gene, V gene, CDR3 protein, CDR3 DNA. The D gene is left open where the match is weak. Expanded clones get a size class; other rows say once, few or many, or leave the size out.

D gene: TRBD1
clone size: .
J gene: TRBJ1-5
V gene: TRBV4-3
CDR3 protein: CASSLRQGARQPQHF
CDR3 DNA: TGCGCCAGCAGCCTCAGACAGGGGGCCCGGCAGCCCCAGCATTTT

D gene: .
clone size: few
J gene: TRBJ2-5
V gene: TRBV5-1
CDR3 protein: CASSLGDRQETQYF
CDR3 DNA: TGCGCCAGCAGCTTGGGGGACCGGCAAGAGACCCAGTACTTC

D gene: TRBD1
clone size: few
J gene: TRBJ1-6
V gene: TRBV28
CDR3 protein: CASSSGQGRNSPLHF
CDR3 DNA: TGTGCCAGCAGCTCAGGACAGGGTAGGAATTCACCCCTCCACTTT

D gene: TRBD1
clone size: few
J gene: TRBJ1-5
V gene: TRBV7-9
CDR3 protein: CASSLETGDRHF
CDR3 DNA: TGTGCCAGCAGCTTAGAGACAGGGGACCGTCATTTT

D gene: TRBD2
clone size: .
J gene: TRBJ2-3
V gene: TRBV11-2
CDR3 protein: CASSFGLVITDTQYF
CDR3 DNA: TGTGCCAGCAGCTTCGGACTAGTCATCACAGATACGCAGTATTTT

D gene: .
clone size: few
J gene: TRBJ2-3
V gene: TRBV5-1
CDR3 protein: CASSLDRDSTQYF
CDR3 DNA: TGCGCCAGCAGCTTGGATAGGGACTCGACGCAGTATTTT

D gene: TRBD1
clone size: .
J gene: TRBJ2-7
V gene: TRBV7-7
CDR3 protein: CASSLGTGAYEQYF
CDR3 DNA: TGTGCTAGCAGCTTAGGGACAGGTGCCTACGAGCAGTACTTC

D gene: TRBD1
clone size: .
J gene: TRBJ2-1
V gene: TRBV25-1
CDR3 protein: CASSEFSGQGSHNEQFF
CDR3 DNA: TGTGCCAGCAGTGAATTCTCGGGACAGGGGTCCCACAATGAGCAGTTCTTC

D gene: TRBD1
clone size: few
J gene: TRBJ1-2
V gene: TRBV9
CDR3 protein: CASSLWTGIEYGYTF
CDR3 DNA: TGTGCCAGCAGCCTCTGGACAGGAATAGAGTATGGCTACACCTTC

D gene: .
clone size: few
J gene: TRBJ2-7
V gene: TRBV27
CDR3 protein: CASSASSREYEQYF
CDR3 DNA: TGTGCCAGCAGTGCTTCATCCAGGGAGTACGAGCAGTACTTC

D gene: .
clone size: few
J gene: TRBJ1-4
V gene: TRBV19
CDR3 protein: CASKREEKLFF
CDR3 DNA: TGTGCCAGTAAGAGAGAAGAAAAACTGTTTTTT

D gene: .
clone size: few
J gene: TRBJ1-5
V gene: TRBV7-2
CDR3 protein: CASSLVGGTQPQHF
CDR3 DNA: TGTGCCAGCAGCTTAGTGGGGGGAACTCAGCCCCAGCATTTT

D gene: .
clone size: few
J gene: TRBJ2-7
V gene: TRBV6-1
CDR3 protein: CASSEAAGIEQWQYF
CDR3 DNA: TGTGCCAGCAGTGAAGCAGCGGGCATCGAGCAGTGGCAGTACTTC

D gene: .
clone size: .
J gene: TRBJ1-2
V gene: TRBV9
CDR3 protein: CASTPTPIDRLYGYTF
CDR3 DNA: TGTGCCAGCACCCCCACCCCTATCGACAGGCTCTATGGCTACACCTTC

D gene: .
clone size: .
J gene: TRBJ2-3
V gene: TRBV4-1
CDR3 protein: CASSQRVGQSSTDTQYF
CDR3 DNA: TGCGCCAGCAGCCAAAGGGTTGGACAGAGTAGCACAGATACGCAGTATTTT

D gene: TRBD1
clone size: few
J gene: TRBJ1-6
V gene: TRBV9
CDR3 protein: CASSQTGDNSPLHF
CDR3 DNA: TGTGCCAGCAGCCAGACAGGGGATAATTCACCCCTCCACTTT

D gene: .
clone size: few
J gene: TRBJ1-3
V gene: TRBV7-9
CDR3 protein: CASSSGTYGGNTIYF
CDR3 DNA: TGTGCCAGCAGCTCGGGGACCTACGGGGGAAACACCATATATTTT

D gene: .
clone size: .
J gene: TRBJ2-1
V gene: TRBV29-1
CDR3 protein: CSVSTHYNEQFF
CDR3 DNA: TGCAGCGTTTCTACGCATTACAATGAGCAGTTCTTC

D gene: .
clone size: few
J gene: TRBJ2-5
V gene: TRBV12-2
CDR3 protein: CASRLAARTRETQYF
CDR3 DNA: TGTGCAAGTCGCTTAGCTGCCAGGACACGGGAGACCCAGTACTTC

D gene: .
clone size: .
J gene: TRBJ2-3
V gene: TRBV9
CDR3 protein: CASSSQWTSLTDTQYF
CDR3 DNA: TGTGCCAGCAGCTCACAGTGGACCTCTCTCACAGATACGCAGTATTTT

D gene: TRBD1
clone size: few
J gene: TRBJ1-5
V gene: TRBV2
CDR3 protein: CASSSDREYQPQHF
CDR3 DNA: TGTGCCAGCAGTTCGGACAGGGAGTATCAGCCCCAGCATTTT

D gene: .
clone size: few
J gene: TRBJ1-5
V gene: TRBV6-5
CDR3 protein: CASSGQLDQPQHF
CDR3 DNA: TGTGCCAGCAGCGGACAGCTAGATCAGCCCCAGCATTTT

D gene: TRBD2
clone size: .
J gene: TRBJ2-1
V gene: TRBV9
CDR3 protein: CASSAGVTSGPNEQFF
CDR3 DNA: TGTGCCAGCAGCGCAGGGGTCACTAGCGGCCCCAATGAGCAGTTCTTC

D gene: .
clone size: .
J gene: TRBJ2-3
V gene: TRBV5-1
CDR3 protein: CASSLTVSTDTQYF
CDR3 DNA: TGCGCCAGCAGCTTGACAGTAAGCACAGATACGCAGTATTTT

D gene: .
clone size: .
J gene: TRBJ2-3
V gene: TRBV9
CDR3 protein: CASSVGLDGPDTQYF
CDR3 DNA: TGTGCCAGCAGCGTAGGCCTAGACGGTCCAGATACGCAGTATTTT

D gene: .
clone size: few
J gene: TRBJ2-7
V gene: TRBV19
CDR3 protein: CASSIQANSYEQYF
CDR3 DNA: TGTGCCAGTAGTATTCAGGCCAACTCCTACGAGCAGTACTTC

D gene: .
clone size: .
J gene: TRBJ1-1
V gene: TRBV2
CDR3 protein: CASSKNGHSTEAFF
CDR3 DNA: TGTGCCAGCAGTAAGAACGGCCATAGCACTGAAGCTTTCTTT

D gene: .
clone size: few
J gene: TRBJ1-2
V gene: TRBV5-4
CDR3 protein: CASSLPGSADYGYTF
CDR3 DNA: TGTGCCAGCAGCTTGCCAGGGTCGGCCGACTATGGCTACACCTTC

D gene: .
clone size: .
J gene: TRBJ1-2
V gene: TRBV23-1
CDR3 protein: CASSLWFTRLNYGYTF
CDR3 DNA: TGCGCCAGCAGTCTTTGGTTTACAAGGCTTAACTATGGCTACACCTTC

D gene: .
clone size: few
J gene: TRBJ2-1
V gene: TRBV7-9
CDR3 protein: CASSLGQNEQFF
CDR3 DNA: TGTGCCAGCAGCTTGGGGCAGAATGAGCAGTTCTTC

D gene: .
clone size: few
J gene: TRBJ2-7
V gene: TRBV13
CDR3 protein: CASSLRTLLSYEQYF
CDR3 DNA: TGTGCCAGCAGCCTGCGGACTTTATTATCCTACGAGCAGTACTTC

D gene: TRBD1
clone size: .
J gene: TRBJ1-2
V gene: TRBV28
CDR3 protein: CASSLGTAGDYGYTF
CDR3 DNA: TGTGCCAGCAGTTTGGGGACAGCTGGAGACTATGGCTACACCTTC

D gene: .
clone size: .
J gene: TRBJ2-5
V gene: TRBV7-2
CDR3 protein: CASTTKGTETQYF
CDR3 DNA: TGTGCCAGCACAACTAAGGGGACAGAGACCCAGTACTTC

D gene: .
clone size: few
J gene: TRBJ2-6
V gene: TRBV27
CDR3 protein: CASSLSRTSGANVLTF
CDR3 DNA: TGTGCCAGCAGTTTATCAAGGACCTCTGGGGCCAACGTCCTGACTTTC

D gene: .
clone size: .
J gene: TRBJ2-5
V gene: TRBV6-5
CDR3 protein: CASSSLVRGDHETQYF
CDR3 DNA: TGTGCCAGCAGTTCCCTCGTCCGGGGTGATCATGAGACCCAGTACTTC

D gene: .
clone size: few
J gene: TRBJ1-4
V gene: TRBV5-4
CDR3 protein: CASSLDSAANEKLFF
CDR3 DNA: TGTGCCAGCAGCCTTGACTCCGCAGCTAATGAAAAACTGTTTTTT

D gene: .
clone size: .
J gene: TRBJ1-6
V gene: TRBV5-1
CDR3 protein: CASSLDLGNGSPLHF
CDR3 DNA: TGCGCCAGCAGCTTGGATCTGGGGAACGGTTCACCCCTCCACTTT

D gene: .
clone size: few
J gene: TRBJ2-1
V gene: TRBV27
CDR3 protein: CASSFAGANYNEQFF
CDR3 DNA: TGTGCCAGCAGTTTTGCAGGGGCAAACTACAATGAGCAGTTCTTC

D gene: .
clone size: .
J gene: TRBJ1-2
V gene: TRBV18
CDR3 protein: CASSLTSGDNYGYTF
CDR3 DNA: TGTGCCAGCTCCCTAACGTCGGGGGATAACTATGGCTACACCTTC